This section outlines one TCR beta chain sequence together with its context. The source of the sample is a study of blood T cell repertoires in COVID-19. Background on the study: Material from acute and convalescent COVID-19 was sourced from the United States, Italy and Spain. T cells, B-cell-depleted T cells, or PBMCs supplied cDNA or gDNA.

Method: immunoSEQ multiplex PCR; TCRdb's copy keeps in-frame clones and lacks some. Of over 50,000 clones listed, approximately 84% are singletons. The CDR3 length is 15 residues. In germline, CDR1 is MNHEY, CDR2 SVGAGI. The V end lost 2 bases, the J end lost 7 bases, and 12 bases lay between the germline ends. The TCR comes from a human donor in a cohort sampled during active COVID-19. The specimen was peripheral blood. V and J are TRBV6-5 and TRBJ1-6; no clear D. CDR3 sequence (DNA): TGTGCCAGCAGTTACGGTGTCAGAAAAAATTCACCCCTCCACTTT. Protein sequence: CASSYGVRKNSPLHF.